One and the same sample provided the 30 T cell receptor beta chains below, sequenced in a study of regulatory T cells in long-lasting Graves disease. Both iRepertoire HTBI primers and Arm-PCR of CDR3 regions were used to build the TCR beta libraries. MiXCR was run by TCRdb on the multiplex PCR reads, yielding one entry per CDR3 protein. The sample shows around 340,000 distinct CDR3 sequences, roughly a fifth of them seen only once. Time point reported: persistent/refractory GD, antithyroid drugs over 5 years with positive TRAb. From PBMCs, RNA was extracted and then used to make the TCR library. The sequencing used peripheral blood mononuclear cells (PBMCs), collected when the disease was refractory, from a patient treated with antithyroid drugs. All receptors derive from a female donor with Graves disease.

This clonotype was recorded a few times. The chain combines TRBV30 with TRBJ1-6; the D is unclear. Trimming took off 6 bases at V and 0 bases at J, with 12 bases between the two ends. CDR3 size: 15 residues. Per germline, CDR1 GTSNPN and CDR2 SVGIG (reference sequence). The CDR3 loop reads CACQTLNSYNSPLHF. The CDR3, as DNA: TGTGCCTGTCAAACACTCAACTCCTATAATTCACCCCTCCACTTT.

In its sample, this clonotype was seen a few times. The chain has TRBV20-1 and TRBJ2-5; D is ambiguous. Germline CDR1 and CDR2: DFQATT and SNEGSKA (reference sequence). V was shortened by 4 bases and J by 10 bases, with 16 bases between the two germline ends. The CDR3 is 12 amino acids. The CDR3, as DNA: TGCAGTGCTACGTCAGACGGCCTTAGCCAGTACTTC. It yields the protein CSATSDGLSQYF.

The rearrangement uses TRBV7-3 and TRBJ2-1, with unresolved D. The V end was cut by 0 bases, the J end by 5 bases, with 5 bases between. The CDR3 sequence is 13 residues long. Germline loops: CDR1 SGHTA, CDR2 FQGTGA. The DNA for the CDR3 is TGTGCCAGCAGCTTAACCCCGCACAATGAGCAGTTCTTC. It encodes CASSLTPHNEQFF.

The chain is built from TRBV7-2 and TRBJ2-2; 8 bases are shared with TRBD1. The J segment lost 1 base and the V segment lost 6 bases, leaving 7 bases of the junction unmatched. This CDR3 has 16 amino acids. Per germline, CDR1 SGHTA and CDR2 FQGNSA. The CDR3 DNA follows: TGTGCCAGCAGGCCGTCAGGGGGCTTGAACACCGGGGAGCTGTTTTTT. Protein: CASRPSGGLNTGELFF.

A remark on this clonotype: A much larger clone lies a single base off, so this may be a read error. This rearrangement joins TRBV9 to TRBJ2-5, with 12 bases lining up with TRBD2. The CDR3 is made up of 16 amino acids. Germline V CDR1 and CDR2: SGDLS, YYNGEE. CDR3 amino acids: CASSVELAGGAETRYF. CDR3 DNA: TGTGCCAGCAGCGTAGAACTAGCGGGAGGAGCAGAGACCCGGTACTTC. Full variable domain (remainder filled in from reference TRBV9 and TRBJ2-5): DSGVTQTPKHLITATGQRVTLRCSPRSGDLSVYWYQQSLDQGLQFLIQYYNGEERAKGNILERFSAQQFPDLHSELNLSSLELGDSALYFCASSVELAGGAETRYFGPGTRLLVL.

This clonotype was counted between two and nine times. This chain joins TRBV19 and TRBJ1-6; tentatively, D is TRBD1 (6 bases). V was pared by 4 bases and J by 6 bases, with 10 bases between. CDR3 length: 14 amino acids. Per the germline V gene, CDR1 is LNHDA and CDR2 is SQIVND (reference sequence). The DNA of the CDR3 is TGTGCCAGTAGTAGATCAGGGGCTAATTCACCCCTCCACTTT. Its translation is CASSRSGANSPLHF.

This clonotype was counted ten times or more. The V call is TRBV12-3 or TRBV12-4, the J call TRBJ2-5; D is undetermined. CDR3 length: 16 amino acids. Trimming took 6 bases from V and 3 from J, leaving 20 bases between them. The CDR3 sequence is CASSLESGQPKETQYF. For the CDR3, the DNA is TGTGCCAGCAGCCTAGAGTCTGGCCAACCTAAAGAGACCCAGTACTTC.

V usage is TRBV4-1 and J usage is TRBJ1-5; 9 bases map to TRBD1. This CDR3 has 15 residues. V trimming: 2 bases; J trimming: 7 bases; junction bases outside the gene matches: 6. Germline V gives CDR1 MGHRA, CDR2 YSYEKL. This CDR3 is CASSQPGTGRQPQHF. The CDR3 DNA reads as TGCGCCAGCAGCCAACCTGGGACAGGGAGACAGCCCCAGCATTTT.

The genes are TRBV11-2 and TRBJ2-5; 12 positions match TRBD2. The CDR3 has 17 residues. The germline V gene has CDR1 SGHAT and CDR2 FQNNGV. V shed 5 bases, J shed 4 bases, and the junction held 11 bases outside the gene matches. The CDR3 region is CASSPTSGSYLGETQYF. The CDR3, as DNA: TGTGCCAGCAGCCCGACTAGCGGGAGTTATTTGGGAGAGACCCAGTACTTC. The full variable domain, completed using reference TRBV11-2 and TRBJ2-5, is EAGVAQSPRYKIIEKRQSVAFWCNPISGHATLYWYQQILGQGPKLLIQFQNNGVVDDSQLPKDRFSAERLKGVDSTLKIQPAKLEDSAVYLCASSPTSGSYLGETQYFGPGTRLLVL.

CDR3 sequence: CASSQSRRAREQYF. CDR3 in DNA: TGCGCCAGCAGCCAGTCGAGAAGGGCGCGCGAGCAGTACTTC. This sequence joins TRBV4-3 and TRBJ2-7; D is undetermined. Germline lookup yields CDR1 LGHNA and CDR2 YSLEER. The CDR3 is 14 amino acids. The V end lost 3 bases, the J end lost 6 bases, and 15 bases lay between the germline ends.

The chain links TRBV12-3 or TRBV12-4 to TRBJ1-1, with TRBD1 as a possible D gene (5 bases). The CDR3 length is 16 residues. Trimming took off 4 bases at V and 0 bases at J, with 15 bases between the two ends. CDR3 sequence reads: CASSSQLGQLNTEAFF. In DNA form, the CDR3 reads TGTGCCAGCAGTTCTCAACTCGGACAATTGAACACTGAAGCTTTCTTT.

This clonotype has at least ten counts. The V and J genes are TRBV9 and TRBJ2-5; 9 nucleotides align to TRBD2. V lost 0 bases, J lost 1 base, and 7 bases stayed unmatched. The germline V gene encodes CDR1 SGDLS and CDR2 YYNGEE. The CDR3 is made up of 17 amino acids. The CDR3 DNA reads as TGTGCCAGCAGCGTAGCTGAGGCAGCGGGGGGCCAAGAGACCCAGTACTTC. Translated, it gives CASSVAEAAGGQETQYF.

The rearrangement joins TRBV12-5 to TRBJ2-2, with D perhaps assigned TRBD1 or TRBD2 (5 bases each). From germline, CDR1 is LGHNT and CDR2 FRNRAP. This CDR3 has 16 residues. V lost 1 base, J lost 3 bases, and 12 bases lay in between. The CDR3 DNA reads TGTGCTAGTGGTTTGGGGGACGCAGGGTACACCGGGGAGCTGTTTTTT. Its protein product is CASGLGDAGYTGELFF.

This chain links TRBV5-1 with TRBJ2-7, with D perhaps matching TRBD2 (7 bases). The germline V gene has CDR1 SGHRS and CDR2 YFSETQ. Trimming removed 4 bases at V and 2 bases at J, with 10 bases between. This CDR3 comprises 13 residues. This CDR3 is CASSGGAAYEQYF. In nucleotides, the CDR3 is TGCGCCAGCAGCGGGGGGGCGGCCTACGAGCAGTACTTC.

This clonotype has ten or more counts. CDR3 coding DNA: TGTGCCAGCAGTTTATTCGGTGGGGGGAGAATTCCCTACGAGCAGTACTTC. Its protein is CASSLFGGGRIPYEQYF. This rearrangement joins TRBV28 to TRBJ2-7; D might be TRBD2 (6 bases). There are 17 residues in the CDR3. The V end lost 1 base, the J end lost 2 bases, and 18 bases lay between the germline ends. CDR1 and CDR2 (germline): MDHEN, SYDVKM.

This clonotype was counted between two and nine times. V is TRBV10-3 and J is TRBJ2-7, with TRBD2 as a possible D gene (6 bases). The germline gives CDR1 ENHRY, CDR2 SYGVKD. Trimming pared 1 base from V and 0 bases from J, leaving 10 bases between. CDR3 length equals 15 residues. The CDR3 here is CAISEFQTSSYEQYF. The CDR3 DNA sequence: TGTGCCATCAGTGAGTTTCAGACTAGCTCCTACGAGCAGTACTTC.

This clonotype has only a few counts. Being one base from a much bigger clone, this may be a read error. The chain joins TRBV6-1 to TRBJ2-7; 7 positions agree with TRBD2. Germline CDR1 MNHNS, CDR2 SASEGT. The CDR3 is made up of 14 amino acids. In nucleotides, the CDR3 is TGTGCCAGCAGTGAACTAGCGGAAACCTACGGGCAGTACTTC. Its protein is CASSELAETYGQYF.

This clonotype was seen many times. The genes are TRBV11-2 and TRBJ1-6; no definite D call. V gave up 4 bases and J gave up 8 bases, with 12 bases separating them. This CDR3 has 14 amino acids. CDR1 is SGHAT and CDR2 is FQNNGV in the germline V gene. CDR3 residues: CASSSLKGHSPLHF. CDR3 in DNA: TGTGCCAGCAGCTCATTGAAGGGTCATTCACCCCTCCACTTT.

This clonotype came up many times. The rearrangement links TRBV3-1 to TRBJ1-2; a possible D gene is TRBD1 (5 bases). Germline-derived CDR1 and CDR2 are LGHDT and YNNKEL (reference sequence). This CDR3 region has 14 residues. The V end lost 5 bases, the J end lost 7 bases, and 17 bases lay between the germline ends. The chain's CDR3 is CASSSHSGAAGYTF. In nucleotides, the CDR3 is TGTGCCAGCAGCTCACACAGCGGGGCTGCTGGCTACACCTTC.

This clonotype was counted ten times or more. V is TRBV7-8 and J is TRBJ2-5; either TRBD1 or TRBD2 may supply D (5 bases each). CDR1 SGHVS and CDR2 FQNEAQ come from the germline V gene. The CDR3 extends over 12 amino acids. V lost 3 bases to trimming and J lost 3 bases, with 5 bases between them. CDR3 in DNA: TGTGCCAGCAGCTTGGGGGAAGAGACCCAGTACTTC. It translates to CASSLGEETQYF.

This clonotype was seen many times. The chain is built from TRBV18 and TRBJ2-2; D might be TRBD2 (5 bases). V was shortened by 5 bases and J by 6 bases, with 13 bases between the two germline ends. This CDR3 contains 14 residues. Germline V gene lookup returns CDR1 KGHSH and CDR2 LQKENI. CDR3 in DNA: TGTGCCAGCTCATACCTCCCGGGGTCCGGGGAGCTGTTTTTT. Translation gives CASSYLPGSGELFF.

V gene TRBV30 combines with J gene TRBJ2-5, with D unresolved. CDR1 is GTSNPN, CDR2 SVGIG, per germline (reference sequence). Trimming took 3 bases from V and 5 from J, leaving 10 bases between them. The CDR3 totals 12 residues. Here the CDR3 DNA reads TGTGCCTGGAGGGCCCTGGTGGAGACCCAGTACTTC. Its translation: CAWRALVETQYF.

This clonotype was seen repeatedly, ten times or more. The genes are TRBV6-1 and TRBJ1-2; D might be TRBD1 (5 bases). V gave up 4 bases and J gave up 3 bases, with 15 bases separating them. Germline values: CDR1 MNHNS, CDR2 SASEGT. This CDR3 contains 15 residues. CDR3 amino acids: CASSVQTGTYYGYTF. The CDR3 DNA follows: TGTGCCAGCAGTGTACAAACCGGGACCTACTATGGCTACACCTTC.

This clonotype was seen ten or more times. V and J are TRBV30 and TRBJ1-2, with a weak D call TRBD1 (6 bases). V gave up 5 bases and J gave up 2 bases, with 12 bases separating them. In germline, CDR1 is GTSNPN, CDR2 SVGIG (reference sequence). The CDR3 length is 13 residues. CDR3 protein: CAWLGGRNYGYTF. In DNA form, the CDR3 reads TGTGCCTGGTTGGGGGGGCGAAACTATGGCTACACCTTC.

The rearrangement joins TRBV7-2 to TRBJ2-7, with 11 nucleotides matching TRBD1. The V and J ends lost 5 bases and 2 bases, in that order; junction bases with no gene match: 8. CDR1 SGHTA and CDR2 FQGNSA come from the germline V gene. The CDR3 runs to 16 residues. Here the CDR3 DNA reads TGTGCCAGCAGCGGACCCGGGACAGGGGGTGCCTACGAGCAGTACTTC. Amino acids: CASSGPGTGGAYEQYF.

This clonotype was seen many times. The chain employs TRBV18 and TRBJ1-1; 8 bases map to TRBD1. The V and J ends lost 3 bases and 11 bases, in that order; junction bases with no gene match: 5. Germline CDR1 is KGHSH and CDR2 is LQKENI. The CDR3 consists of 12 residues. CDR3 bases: TGTGCCAGCTCACCTGGACAGGGTGGCGCTTTCTTT. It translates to CASSPGQGGAFF.

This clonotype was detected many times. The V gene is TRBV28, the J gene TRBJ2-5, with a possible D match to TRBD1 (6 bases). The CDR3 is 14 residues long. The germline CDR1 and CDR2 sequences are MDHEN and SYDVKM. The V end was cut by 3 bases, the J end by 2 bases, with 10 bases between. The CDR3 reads CASSFVRGQETQYF. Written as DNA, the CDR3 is TGTGCCAGCAGTTTCGTGAGGGGGCAAGAGACCCAGTACTTC. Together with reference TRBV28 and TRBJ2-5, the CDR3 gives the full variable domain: DVKVTQSSRYLVKRTGEKVFLECVQDMDHENMFWYRQDPGLGLRLIYFSYDVKMKEKGDIPEGYSVSREKKERFSLILESASTNQTSMYLCASSFVRGQETQYFGPGTRLLVL.

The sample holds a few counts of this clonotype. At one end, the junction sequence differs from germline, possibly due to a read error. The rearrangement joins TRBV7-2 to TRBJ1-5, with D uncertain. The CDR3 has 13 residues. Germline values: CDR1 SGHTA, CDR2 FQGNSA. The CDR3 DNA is TGTGCCAGCAGCTTTTACAGCACTCAGCCCCAGCATTTT. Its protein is CASSFYSTQPQHF. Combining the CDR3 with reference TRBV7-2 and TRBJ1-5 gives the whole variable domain GAGVSQSPSNKVTEKGKDVELRCDPISGHTALYWYRQSLGQGLEFLIYFQGNSAPDKSGLPSDRFSAERTGGSVSTLTIQRTQQEDSAVYLCASSFYSTQPQHFGDGTRLSIL.

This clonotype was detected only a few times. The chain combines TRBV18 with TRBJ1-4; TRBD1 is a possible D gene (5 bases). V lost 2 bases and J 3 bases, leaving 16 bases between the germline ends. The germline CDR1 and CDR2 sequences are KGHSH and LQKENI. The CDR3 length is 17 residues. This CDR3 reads CASSPRSSGGSNEKLFF. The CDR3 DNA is TGTGCCAGCTCACCAAGATCTTCCGGGGGATCTAATGAAAAACTGTTTTTT. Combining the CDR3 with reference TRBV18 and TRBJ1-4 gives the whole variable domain NAGVMQNPRHLVRRRGQEARLRCSPMKGHSHVYWYRQLPEEGLKFMVYLQKENIIDESGMPKERFSAEFPKEGPSILRIQQVVRGDSAAYFCASSPRSSGGSNEKLFFGSGTQLSVL.

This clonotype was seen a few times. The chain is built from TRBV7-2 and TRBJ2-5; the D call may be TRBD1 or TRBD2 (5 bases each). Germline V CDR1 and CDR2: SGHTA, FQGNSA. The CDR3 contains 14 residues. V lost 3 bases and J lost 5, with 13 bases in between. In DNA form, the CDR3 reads TGTGCCAGCAGCTTTGGGGGTTTCGAGGAGACCCAGTACTTC. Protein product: CASSFGGFEETQYF.